The 24 T cell receptor beta chains presented below share a single source sample, sequenced in a study of control samples from healthy donors and cancer patients. Produced via immunoSEQ multiplex PCR; TCRdb's table is partial and in-frame only. Here the sample spans over 150,000 clones, roughly 94% being singletons. Sequenced: PBMCs. The receptors stem from a man aged 60-69 years with colorectal cancer.

The CDR3 loop reads CASSMRGRAFF. CDR3 nucleotide sequence: TGTGCCAGTAGTATGAGGGGAAGAGCTTTCTTT. The chain carries TRBV19 and TRBJ1-1; perhaps TRBD1 as D (5 bases). In germline, CDR1 is LNHDA, CDR2 SQIVND (reference sequence). The CDR3 runs 11 residues. Trimming cost V 3 bases and J 10 bases, with 9 bases left between them.

This chain's CDR3 is CASSQEGNWPEAFF. The CDR3 DNA reads TGTGCCAGCAGCCAAGAAGGAAATTGGCCTGAAGCTTTCTTT. J is TRBJ1-1 and V is TRBV3-1 (or the pseudogene TRBV3-2), with D uncertain. The CDR3 contains 14 residues. V gave up 0 bases and J gave up 6 bases, with 11 bases separating them. Germline assignment: CDR1 LGHDT and CDR2 YNNKEL (reference sequence).

This chain joins TRBV9 and TRBJ2-1; 11 bases map to TRBD1. The germline V gene encodes CDR1 SGDLS and CDR2 YYNGEE. The CDR3 runs to 14 residues. The V segment lost 6 bases and the J segment 5 bases; nucleotides outside the gene matches: 4. The CDR3 DNA reads as TGTGCCAGCAACCAGGGACAGGGGGACAATGAGCAGTTCTTC. Its translation is CASNQGQGDNEQFF. Based on the CDR3 plus reference TRBV9 and TRBJ2-1, the full variable domain is DSGVTQTPKHLITATGQRVTLRCSPRSGDLSVYWYQQSLDQGLQFLIQYYNGEERAKGNILERFSAQQFPDLHSELNLSSLELGDSALYFCASNQGQGDNEQFFGPGTRLTVL.

J is TRBJ1-2 and V is TRBV5-6, with 7 bases that match TRBD1. Germline CDR1 reads SGHDT; CDR2 reads YYEEEE. V lost 0 bases to trimming and J lost 8 bases; unmatched junction nucleotides: 1. The CDR3 covers 12 residues. CDR3 loop: CASSLDRGGYTF. In DNA form, the CDR3 reads TGTGCCAGCAGCTTGGACAGGGGCGGCTACACCTTC.

For the CDR3, the DNA is TGTGCCAGTAGTATAGTGGGGCGGGGCTACAATGAGCAGTTCTTC. Encoded protein: CASSIVGRGYNEQFF. The V and J genes are TRBV19 and TRBJ2-1; maybe TRBD2 (6 bases). Germline CDR1 reads LNHDA; CDR2 reads SQIVND (reference sequence). Trimming took 1 base from V and 3 from J, leaving 10 bases between them. The length of the CDR3 is 15 residues.

This chain uses TRBV2 with TRBJ2-5, with 7 bases lining up with TRBD1. The J segment lost 2 bases and the V segment lost 6 bases, leaving 6 bases of the junction unmatched. This CDR3 contains 14 residues. Per the germline V gene, CDR1 is SNHLY and CDR2 is FYNNEI. The CDR3, as DNA: TGTGCCAGCAGGGGACAGCTCCCACAAGAGACCCAGTACTTC. Amino acids: CASRGQLPQETQYF.

This sequence joins TRBV6-6 and TRBJ2-5, with D uncertain. The CDR3 is 15 amino acids. Trimming left V 0 bases short and J 5 bases short, with 13 bases between. CDR1 is MNHNY, CDR2 SVGAGI, per germline (reference sequence). This CDR3 reads CASSYSTLRRETQYF. The CDR3 bases are TGTGCCAGCAGTTACTCGACACTTCGGCGGGAGACCCAGTACTTC.

This chain joins TRBV5-1 and TRBJ2-5, with 7 nucleotides matching TRBD1. V trimming: 4 bases; J trimming: 4 bases; junction bases outside the gene matches: 7. Germline loops: CDR1 SGHRS, CDR2 YFSETQ. The CDR3 has 14 amino acids. The CDR3 DNA follows: TGCGCCAGCAGCCCGGGACAGTTCTTAGAGACCCAGTACTTC. Translation gives CASSPGQFLETQYF.

The count of this clone is one. The J gene is TRBJ1-2, the V gene TRBV5-1; 12 nucleotides align to TRBD1. The V segment lost 1 base and the J segment 6 bases; nucleotides outside the gene matches: 4. The length of the CDR3 is 15 residues. CDR1 is SGHRS and CDR2 is YFSETQ in the germline V gene. CDR3: CASSLPGQGAHGYTF. The CDR3 nucleotides read TGCGCCAGCAGCTTGCCGGGACAGGGGGCGCATGGCTACACCTTC.

A note on this clone: Other DNA sequences in the same sample also yield this CDR3. The chain uses TRBV12-3 or TRBV12-4 and TRBJ2-3; the D call may be TRBD1 or TRBD2 (5 bases each). The CDR3 runs to 13 residues. Trimming pared 6 bases from V and 5 bases from J, leaving 12 bases between. The CDR3 reads CASRFTGLDTQYF. In DNA form, the CDR3 reads TGTGCCAGCAGATTTACGGGGCTAGATACGCAGTATTTT.

The chain has TRBV6-4 and TRBJ1-2; D is unresolved. This CDR3 comprises 13 residues. V lost 4 bases and J 0 bases, leaving 6 bases between the germline ends. CDR1 is MRHNA and CDR2 is SNTAGT in the germline V gene. DNA of the CDR3: TGTGCCAGCAGTGTTCTACCTAACTATGGCTACACCTTC. Amino acids: CASSVLPNYGYTF.

V is TRBV18 and J is TRBJ1-4, with a tentative D call TRBD1 (5 bases). This CDR3 has 17 residues. Germline CDR1 is KGHSH and CDR2 is LQKENI. Trimming shortened V by 5 bases and J by 0 bases, and 16 bases separated the two germline ends. This chain's CDR3 is CASSTLRTRTTNEKLFF. CDR3 DNA sequence: TGTGCCAGCTCAACTCTTCGGACACGAACAACTAATGAAAAACTGTTTTTT.

The rearrangement uses TRBV19 and TRBJ1-4, with D possibly being TRBD1 (5 bases). Germline V gene sequence: CDR1 LNHDA, CDR2 SQIVND (reference sequence). Deletions cut 5 bases from V and 0 bases from J, with 7 bases between. The length of the CDR3 is 14 residues. As DNA, the CDR3 is TGTGCCAGTAGTCTGACAGCAACTAATGAAAAACTGTTTTTT. It encodes CASSLTATNEKLFF.

J is TRBJ2-5 and V is TRBV2; D gene ambiguous. Trimming pared 5 bases from V and 5 bases from J, leaving 15 bases between. This CDR3 spans 14 amino acids. Germline V lookup: CDR1 SNHLY, CDR2 FYNNEI. CDR3 residues: CASSPGSIGETQYF. The CDR3 region has the DNA TGTGCCAGCAGTCCCGGATCAATCGGGGAGACCCAGTACTTC.

The chain combines TRBV30 with TRBJ2-5; TRBD1 might be the D (5 bases). The CDR3 is 14 amino acids. The V end was cut by 2 bases, the J end by 5 bases, with 15 bases between. Germline CDR1 GTSNPN, CDR2 SVGIG (reference sequence). CDR3 in amino acids: CAWSSPTESETQYF. The DNA for the CDR3 is TGTGCCTGGAGTTCCCCGACAGAGTCGGAGACCCAGTACTTC.

The chain employs TRBV6-4 and TRBJ1-1; D is perhaps TRBD1 (6 bases). Trimming shortened V by 5 bases and J by 5 bases, and 18 bases separated the two germline ends. The CDR3 contains 15 residues. Germline V CDR1 and CDR2: MRHNA, SNTAGT. The CDR3 DNA sequence: TGTGCCAGCAGTCCGGGGGCTCTAAGTACGACTGAAGCTTTCTTT. Its protein is CASSPGALSTTEAFF.

The rearrangement uses TRBV6-5 and TRBJ2-7, with 9 bases that match TRBD1. The CDR3 is made up of 15 amino acids. Germline CDR1 and CDR2: MNHEY and SVGAGI. Trimming took 7 bases from V and 5 from J; bases not matched to a gene: 12. The chain's CDR3 is CASTLAGTGLNEQYF. The DNA of the CDR3 is TGTGCCAGCACCCTGGCCGGGACAGGGTTAAACGAGCAGTACTTC.

The CDR3 bases are TGTGCCAGCAAGGGCGGGGGGGGCCAAGAGACCCAGTACTTC. Its translation: CASKGGGGQETQYF. This rearrangement joins TRBV6-5 to TRBJ2-5, with 9 bases fitting TRBD2. J lost 1 base, V lost 7 bases, and 4 bases had no gene match. This CDR3 is built from 14 residues. Germline values: CDR1 MNHEY, CDR2 SVGAGI.

This chain joins TRBV15 and TRBJ2-1, with unresolved D. The germline V and J ends were trimmed by 0 bases and 3 bases, with 15 bases remaining between them. This CDR3 comprises 17 residues. The V gene's germline CDR1 is LNHNV and CDR2 YYDKDF (reference sequence). CDR3 sequence reads: CATSRERYPENYNEQFF. The CDR3, as DNA: TGTGCCACCAGCAGAGAAAGGTATCCAGAAAACTACAATGAGCAGTTCTTC.

This clone was detected once. The chain couples TRBV19 to TRBJ2-5; 13 nucleotides agree with TRBD2. The CDR3 covers 16 residues. Germline-derived CDR1 and CDR2 are LNHDA and SQIVND (reference sequence). J was trimmed by 7 bases and V by 1 base; bases with no gene match: 6. Here the CDR3 reads CASSIGGLAGPMTQYF. The CDR3 region has the DNA TGTGCCAGTAGTATAGGGGGACTAGCGGGGCCCATGACCCAGTACTTC.

This clone was observed a single time. This chain links TRBV19 with TRBJ1-1; possible D gene TRBD1, 5 bases. The CDR3 contains 15 residues. Germline V lookup: CDR1 LNHDA, CDR2 SQIVND (reference sequence). The V and J ends lost 6 bases and 1 base respectively, with 15 bases between them. The CDR3 nucleotides read TGTGCCAGTAGCCAATTTACAGGAGCGAACACTGAAGCTTTCTTT. This codes for CASSQFTGANTEAFF. The complete variable domain, with remaining parts taken from reference TRBV19 and TRBJ1-1, reads DGGITQSPKYLFRKEGQNVTLSCEQNLNHDAMYWYRQDPGQGLRLIYYSQIVNDFQKGDIAEGYSVSREKKESFPLTVTSAQKNPTAFYLCASSQFTGANTEAFFGQGTRLTVV.

The chain links TRBV3-1 (or the pseudogene TRBV3-2) to TRBJ2-2; D is unresolved. The CDR3 totals 12 residues. V gave up 4 bases and J gave up 4 bases, with 4 bases separating them. Germline V gene lookup returns CDR1 LGHDT and CDR2 YNNKEL (reference sequence). The CDR3 DNA sequence: TGTGCCAGCAGCCGGGTCACCGGGGAGCTGTTTTTT. Translated, it gives CASSRVTGELFF.

The chain uses TRBV19 and TRBJ2-5; D tentatively reads TRBD1 or TRBD2 (5 bases each). The V and J ends lost 2 bases and 5 bases respectively, with 12 bases between them. This CDR3 contains 14 residues. From germline, CDR1 is LNHDA and CDR2 SQIVND (reference sequence). The CDR3 DNA is TGTGCCAGTAGTATAAATCGGGGCGACGAGACCCAGTACTTC. Translating gives CASSINRGDETQYF.

The chain combines TRBV29-1 with TRBJ1-1; 9 nucleotides agree with TRBD1. The V gene's germline CDR1 is SQVTM and CDR2 ANQGSEA. The CDR3 length is 13 residues. V was clipped by 7 bases and J by 1 base; unmatched bases: 4. The CDR3 spells CSARDRANTEAFF. The CDR3 nucleotides read TGCAGCGCCCGGGACAGGGCGAACACTGAAGCTTTCTTT. Filled out from reference TRBV29-1 and TRBJ1-1, the complete variable domain reads SAVISQKPSRDICQRGTSLTIQCQVDSQVTMMFWYRQQPGQSLTLIATANQGSEATYESGFVIDKFPISRPNLTFSTLTVSNMSPEDSSIYLCSARDRANTEAFFGQGTRLTVV.